The rows below give T cell receptor beta chains drawn from one sample of a study of shared clonotypes between healthy human individuals. Sequencing used immunoSEQ multiplex PCR; TCRdb keeps in-frame clones, though not all of them. The data contain 800,000 or so clones, 95% to 97% of them seen just once; the ten biggest clones take up about 0.21%. The sample taken for sequencing was naive CD8+ T cells sorted from blood. The receptors were sampled from a man aged 25-40 years in good health. Each CDR3 is given with its conserved first and last residue. D genes are given only for firm matches. Size values are once, few and many counts, or a class for expanded clones, and some rows have none.

abundance: -; d_gene: TRBD1; v_gene: TRBV7-9; j_gene: TRBJ2-5; CDR3nt: TGTGCCAGCAGCTTATTCACAGGGGGGTCTGAGACCCAGTACTTC; CDR3aa: CASSLFTGGSETQYF
abundance: once; d_gene: TRBD2; v_gene: TRBV18; j_gene: TRBJ2-1; CDR3nt: TGTGCCAGCTCACTTGTTGGGACTAGGACTAACAATGAGCAGTTCTTC; CDR3aa: CASSLVGTRTNNEQFF
abundance: once; d_gene: TRBD1; v_gene: TRBV5-4; j_gene: TRBJ2-5; CDR3nt: TGTGCCAGCAGCCGGACAGGGGAAGAGACCCAGTACTTC; CDR3aa: CASSRTGEETQYF
abundance: once; d_gene: -; v_gene: TRBV29-1; j_gene: TRBJ2-7; CDR3nt: TGCAGCGTTGAGCAGGGGGAGGACTACGAGCAGTACTTC; CDR3aa: CSVEQGEDYEQYF
abundance: -; d_gene: TRBD1; v_gene: TRBV10-2; j_gene: TRBJ1-4; CDR3nt: TGCGCCAGCAGTTCAGGGACAGGAGGTGAAAAACTGTTTTTT; CDR3aa: CASSSGTGGEKLFF
abundance: once; d_gene: TRBD1; v_gene: TRBV7-6; j_gene: TRBJ2-7; CDR3nt: TGTGCCAGCAGCACTGACGGGACAGGGTTACACGAGCAGTACTTC; CDR3aa: CASSTDGTGLHEQYF
abundance: -; d_gene: TRBD2; v_gene: TRBV10-1; j_gene: TRBJ2-5; CDR3nt: TGCGCCAGCAGTGAGCAGGGAGGGGAGACCCAGTACTTC; CDR3aa: CASSEQGGETQYF
abundance: once; d_gene: -; v_gene: TRBV4-1; j_gene: TRBJ2-1; CDR3nt: TGCGCCAGCAGCCAAGAGGGTCTCTCCTACAATGAGCAGTTCTTC; CDR3aa: CASSQEGLSYNEQFF
abundance: -; d_gene: -; v_gene: TRBV4-1; j_gene: TRBJ2-3; CDR3nt: TGCGCCAGCAGCCAAGGTCCTCTACCCACAGATACGCAGTATTTT; CDR3aa: CASSQGPLPTDTQYF
abundance: -; d_gene: -; v_gene: TRBV29-1; j_gene: TRBJ2-1; CDR3nt: TGCAGCGTATCCGACCCGACGGTCTATGAGCAGTTCTTC; CDR3aa: CSVSDPTVYEQFF
abundance: once; d_gene: TRBD2; v_gene: TRBV19; j_gene: TRBJ2-1; CDR3nt: TGTGCCAGTAGTCTGGGACTAGCGGGTATTTACAATGAGCAGTTCTTC; CDR3aa: CASSLGLAGIYNEQFF
abundance: -; d_gene: TRBD2; v_gene: TRBV10-2; j_gene: TRBJ2-1; CDR3nt: TGCGCCAGCAGTACTAGCGGGAGGAATAATGAGCAGTTCTTC; CDR3aa: CASSTSGRNNEQFF
abundance: -; d_gene: -; v_gene: TRBV7-9; j_gene: TRBJ2-1; CDR3nt: TGTGCCAGCAGCACCCGACTCCAGCTTGAGCAGTTCTTC; CDR3aa: CASSTRLQLEQFF
abundance: -; d_gene: -; v_gene: TRBV19; j_gene: TRBJ1-1; CDR3nt: TGTGCCAGTGAGGGGGGAACTGAAGCTTTCTTT; CDR3aa: CASEGGTEAFF
abundance: -; d_gene: -; v_gene: TRBV28; j_gene: TRBJ1-5; CDR3nt: TGTGCCAGCAGTGCTACAGGGTTGGGGTCCGGGCCCCAGCATTTT; CDR3aa: CASSATGLGSGPQHF
abundance: -; d_gene: -; v_gene: TRBV15; j_gene: TRBJ1-4; CDR3nt: TGTGCCACCAGCGTGGAACGGCTTAATGAAAAACTGTTTTTT; CDR3aa: CATSVERLNEKLFF
abundance: -; d_gene: -; v_gene: TRBV5-4; j_gene: TRBJ2-6; CDR3nt: TGTGCCAGCAGCTTAACTGGAGCTGGGGCCAACGTCCTGACTTTC; CDR3aa: CASSLTGAGANVLTF
abundance: -; d_gene: TRBD2; v_gene: TRBV27; j_gene: TRBJ2-7; CDR3nt: TGTGCCAGCAGTTTAGGGACTAGCGGGAGATACGAGCAGTACTTC; CDR3aa: CASSLGTSGRYEQYF
abundance: -; d_gene: -; v_gene: TRBV10-1; j_gene: TRBJ2-3; CDR3nt: TGCGCCAGCAGTGAGAAGGGATTTGCAGATACGCAGTATTTT; CDR3aa: CASSEKGFADTQYF
abundance: -; d_gene: TRBD1; v_gene: TRBV29-1; j_gene: TRBJ2-7; CDR3nt: TGCAGCGTTGAAGGTGTTCAGGGGGCGGATGACCCAGGGGAGCAGTACTTC; CDR3aa: CSVEGVQGADDPGEQYF
abundance: -; d_gene: TRBD1; v_gene: TRBV7-9; j_gene: TRBJ2-1; CDR3nt: TGTGCCAGCAGCCCACTCTCGGGACAGGGGCTCGATGAGCAGTTCTTC; CDR3aa: CASSPLSGQGLDEQFF
abundance: -; d_gene: -; v_gene: TRBV2; j_gene: TRBJ2-5; CDR3nt: TGTGCCAGCCTAAGAGGGGAGACCCAGTACTTC; CDR3aa: CASLRGETQYF
abundance: -; d_gene: -; v_gene: TRBV5-4; j_gene: TRBJ2-1; CDR3nt: TGTGCCAGCAGCTTGTGGCTAGCGATTAGCTCCTACAATGAGCAGTTCTTC; CDR3aa: CASSLWLAISSYNEQFF
abundance: -; d_gene: TRBD1; v_gene: TRBV5-5; j_gene: TRBJ2-5; CDR3nt: TGTGCCAGCAGCTTGGAGTCGCTGGGACAGGGTCAAGAGACCCAGTACTTC; CDR3aa: CASSLESLGQGQETQYF
abundance: once; d_gene: TRBD2; v_gene: TRBV28; j_gene: TRBJ2-4; CDR3nt: TGTGCCATCCATTCATCTAGCGGTCTAGCCAAAAACATTCAGTACTTC; CDR3aa: CAIHSSSGLAKNIQYF
abundance: -; d_gene: TRBD2; v_gene: TRBV19; j_gene: TRBJ2-1; CDR3nt: TGTGCCAGTAGTATCGCTCCTCTCGGGGACTACTTGGACACTAGCTCCTACAATGAGCAGTTCTTC; CDR3aa: CASSIAPLGDYLDTSSYNEQFF
abundance: -; d_gene: -; v_gene: TRBV7-2; j_gene: TRBJ1-4; CDR3nt: TGTGCCAGCAGCTTGGGTTATCTCGGAGAAAAACTGTTTTTT; CDR3aa: CASSLGYLGEKLFF
abundance: -; d_gene: TRBD1; v_gene: TRBV7-9; j_gene: TRBJ2-1; CDR3nt: TGTGCCAGCAGCTTAGCCTCCGGGACACCAGGGGGTGAGCAGTTCTTC; CDR3aa: CASSLASGTPGGEQFF
abundance: -; d_gene: -; v_gene: TRBV29-1; j_gene: TRBJ1-2; CDR3nt: TGCAGCGTTGAAGTTCCGGACAGCCCCCTCTATGGCTACACCTTC; CDR3aa: CSVEVPDSPLYGYTF
abundance: once; d_gene: TRBD1; v_gene: TRBV7-9; j_gene: TRBJ2-7; CDR3nt: TGTGCCAGCAGCCTTGACAGGGCCGAGCAGTACTTC; CDR3aa: CASSLDRAEQYF
abundance: -; d_gene: TRBD1; v_gene: TRBV5-8; j_gene: TRBJ1-1; CDR3nt: TGTGCCAGCAGCGTGGGACAGGGCAGCACTGAAGCTTTCTTT; CDR3aa: CASSVGQGSTEAFF
abundance: -; d_gene: -; v_gene: TRBV30; j_gene: TRBJ1-5; CDR3nt: TGTGCCTGGAGTGCCGGGACACGGGATCAGCCCCAGCATTTT; CDR3aa: CAWSAGTRDQPQHF
abundance: -; d_gene: TRBD2; v_gene: TRBV27; j_gene: TRBJ2-1; CDR3nt: TGTGCCAGCAGTCCGACTAGCGGGAGGACAAATACCTACAATGAGCAGTTCTTC; CDR3aa: CASSPTSGRTNTYNEQFF
abundance: -; d_gene: -; v_gene: TRBV7-6; j_gene: TRBJ1-3; CDR3nt: TGTGCCAGCAGCTTAGGAGGGAATATCGGAAACACCATATATTTT; CDR3aa: CASSLGGNIGNTIYF
abundance: -; d_gene: -; v_gene: TRBV27; j_gene: TRBJ2-5; CDR3nt: TGTGCCAGCAGTTTATCCCCGACATACGAGGTAGAGACCCAGTACTTC; CDR3aa: CASSLSPTYEVETQYF
abundance: -; d_gene: -; v_gene: TRBV5-4; j_gene: TRBJ2-1; CDR3nt: TGTGCCAGCAGCACCTACAATGAGCAGTTCTTC; CDR3aa: CASSTYNEQFF
abundance: -; d_gene: -; v_gene: TRBV30; j_gene: TRBJ1-4; CDR3nt: TGTGCCTGGAGTTACGGTAATGAAAAACTGTTTTTT; CDR3aa: CAWSYGNEKLFF
abundance: -; d_gene: TRBD2; v_gene: TRBV7-9; j_gene: TRBJ2-1; CDR3nt: TGTGCCAGCAGCTTAGTCCGGGGAAATAGCGGGGCGCACTTCTTC; CDR3aa: CASSLVRGNSGAHFF
abundance: -; d_gene: -; v_gene: TRBV29-1; j_gene: TRBJ2-3; CDR3nt: TGCAGCGTTTTTTCGAACACAGATACGCAGTATTTT; CDR3aa: CSVFSNTDTQYF
abundance: -; d_gene: -; v_gene: TRBV7-7; j_gene: TRBJ2-7; CDR3nt: TGTGCTAGCAGCTACGGGACAAGCTACGAGCAGTACTTC; CDR3aa: CASSYGTSYEQYF
abundance: -; d_gene: TRBD2; v_gene: TRBV29-1; j_gene: TRBJ2-1; CDR3nt: TGCAGCGTTGAAGGACTAGCGCCGACCTACAATGAGCAGTTCTTC; CDR3aa: CSVEGLAPTYNEQFF
abundance: -; d_gene: -; v_gene: TRBV7-9; j_gene: TRBJ1-5; CDR3nt: TGTGCCAGCAGCTTACAGGGGTTCGGTCAGCCCCAGCATTTT; CDR3aa: CASSLQGFGQPQHF
abundance: -; d_gene: -; v_gene: TRBV11-2; j_gene: TRBJ1-5; CDR3nt: TGTGCCAGCAGCGAAGTTAGCAATCAGCCCCAGCATTTT; CDR3aa: CASSEVSNQPQHF
abundance: -; d_gene: TRBD2; v_gene: TRBV6-4; j_gene: TRBJ2-1; CDR3nt: TGTGCCAGCAGTGACTCGGCGGGAGGGTACAATGAGCAGTTCTTC; CDR3aa: CASSDSAGGYNEQFF
abundance: -; d_gene: TRBD2; v_gene: TRBV2; j_gene: TRBJ2-1; CDR3nt: TGTGCCATCCGGGCGGGGGGGAGGAATGAGCAGTTCTTC; CDR3aa: CAIRAGGRNEQFF
abundance: -; d_gene: TRBD2; v_gene: TRBV29-1; j_gene: TRBJ2-1; CDR3nt: TGCAGCGTTGAGGTGGCTAGCGGGCGATCCTACAATGAGCAGTTCTTC; CDR3aa: CSVEVASGRSYNEQFF
abundance: -; d_gene: TRBD2; v_gene: TRBV11-3; j_gene: TRBJ2-2; CDR3nt: TGTGCCAGCAGCTTGCGGGAGAGTGGGGTCGGGGAGCTGTTTTTT; CDR3aa: CASSLRESGVGELFF